This T cell receptor (beta chain) emerged from a study of T cell repertoires in ileal Crohn's disease. Background on the study: About half of patients got postoperative therapy: under 12 thiopurines, over 15 anti-TNF. Broader study findings: High-frequency clones were more common in sorted CD8 than CD4 cells.

Generated by immunoSEQ multiplex PCR, the TCRdb table keeps only in-frame clones and is missing some. Counted here are more than 12,000 clones, over 65% occurring once; the ten biggest clones make up approximately 4%. Trimming removed 4 bases from V and 3 bases from J; junction bases left unmatched: 2. The CDR3 runs to 14 residues. The germline gives CDR1 MNHNS, CDR2 SASEGT. A remark on this clone: Its antigen is unknown.

Specimen: ileal tissue. This clonotype was obtained from an adult with Crohn's disease. The chain employs TRBV6-1 and TRBJ1-1; TRBD1 matches 10 bases. This CDR3 is CASSGTGGYTEAFF. The CDR3 region has the DNA TGTGCCAGCAGTGGGACAGGGGGGTACACTGAAGCTTTCTTT.